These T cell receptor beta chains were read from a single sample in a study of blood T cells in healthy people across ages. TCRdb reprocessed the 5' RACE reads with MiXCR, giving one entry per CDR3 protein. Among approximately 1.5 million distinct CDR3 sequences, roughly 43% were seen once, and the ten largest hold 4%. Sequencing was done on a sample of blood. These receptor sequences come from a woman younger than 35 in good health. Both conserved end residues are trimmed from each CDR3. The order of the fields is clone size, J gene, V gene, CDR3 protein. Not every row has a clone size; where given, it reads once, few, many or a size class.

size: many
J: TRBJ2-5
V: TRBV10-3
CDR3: AISESRETQY

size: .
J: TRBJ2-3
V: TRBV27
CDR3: ASSPPVGGDTQY

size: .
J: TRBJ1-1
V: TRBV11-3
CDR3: ASSLKTFGAAF

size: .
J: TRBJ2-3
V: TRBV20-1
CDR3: SATTGALTDTQY

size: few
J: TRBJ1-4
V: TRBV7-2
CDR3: ASSSGPEEKLF

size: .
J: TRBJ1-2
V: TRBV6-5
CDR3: ASSSSLQRLSYGYT

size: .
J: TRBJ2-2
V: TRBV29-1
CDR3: SVEATGELF

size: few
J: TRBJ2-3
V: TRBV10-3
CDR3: AISEEGVSTDTQY

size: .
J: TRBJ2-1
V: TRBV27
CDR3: ASGKRTSYNEQF

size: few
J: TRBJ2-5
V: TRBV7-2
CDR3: ASSSYSSQETQY

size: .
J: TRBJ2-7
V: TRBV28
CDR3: ASSFDLYNEQY

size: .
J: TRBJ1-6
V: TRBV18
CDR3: ASSPTGVFNSPLH

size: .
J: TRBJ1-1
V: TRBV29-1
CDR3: SVVLQGKCTEAF

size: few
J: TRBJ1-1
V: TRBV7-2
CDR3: ASSLARGHTEAF

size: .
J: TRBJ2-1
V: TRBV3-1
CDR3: ASSHPGTSGVNEQF